This TCR beta chain was sequenced during a study of T cell responses to AZD1222 COVID-19 vaccine. Study observations and caveats: The donor cohort was predominantly white British with a female majority, and clonal diversity may have been underestimated.

Germline CDR1 reads MDHEN; CDR2 reads SYDVKM. This CDR3 is built from 17 residues. Deletions cut 4 bases from V and 5 bases from J, with 18 bases between. Libraries were prepared by immunoSEQ multiplex PCR; TCRdb keeps only in-frame clonotypes and omits some of them. The repertoire holds roughly 150,000 clones, with 80% to 95% as singletons. With regard to this clone: Its matching antigen is unknown.

The source material was peripheral blood, sampled on day 0 of AZD1222 vaccination. The receptor was derived from an adult in good health. The chain joins TRBV28 to TRBJ1-6; D is perhaps TRBD1 (5 bases). CDR3 coding DNA: TGTGCCAGCAGTTCCGAGTTTGGGGGGAGGCATAATTCACCCCTCCACTTT. Translated, it gives CASSSEFGGRHNSPLHF.